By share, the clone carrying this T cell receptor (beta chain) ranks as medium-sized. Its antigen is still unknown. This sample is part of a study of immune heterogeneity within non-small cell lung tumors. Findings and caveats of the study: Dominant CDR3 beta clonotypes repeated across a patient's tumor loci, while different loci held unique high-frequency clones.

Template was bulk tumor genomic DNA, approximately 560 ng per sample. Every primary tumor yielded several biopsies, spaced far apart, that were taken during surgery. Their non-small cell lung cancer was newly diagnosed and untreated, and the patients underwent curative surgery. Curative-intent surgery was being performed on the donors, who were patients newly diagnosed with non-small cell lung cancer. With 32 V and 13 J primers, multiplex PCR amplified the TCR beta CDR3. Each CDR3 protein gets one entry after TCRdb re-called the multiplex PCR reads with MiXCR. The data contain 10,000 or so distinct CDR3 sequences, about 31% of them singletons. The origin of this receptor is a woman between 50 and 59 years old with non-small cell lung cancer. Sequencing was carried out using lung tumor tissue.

CDR3 loop: CAWRGWTGDEKLFF. For the CDR3, the DNA is TGTGCCTGGAGGGGGTGGACAGGGGATGAAAAACTGTTTTTT. This chain links TRBV30 with TRBJ1-4; 9 nucleotides match TRBD1. V shed 3 bases, J shed 6 bases, and the junction held 5 bases outside the gene matches. Germline V CDR1 and CDR2: GTSNPN, SVGIG (reference sequence). CDR3 length equals 14 residues.